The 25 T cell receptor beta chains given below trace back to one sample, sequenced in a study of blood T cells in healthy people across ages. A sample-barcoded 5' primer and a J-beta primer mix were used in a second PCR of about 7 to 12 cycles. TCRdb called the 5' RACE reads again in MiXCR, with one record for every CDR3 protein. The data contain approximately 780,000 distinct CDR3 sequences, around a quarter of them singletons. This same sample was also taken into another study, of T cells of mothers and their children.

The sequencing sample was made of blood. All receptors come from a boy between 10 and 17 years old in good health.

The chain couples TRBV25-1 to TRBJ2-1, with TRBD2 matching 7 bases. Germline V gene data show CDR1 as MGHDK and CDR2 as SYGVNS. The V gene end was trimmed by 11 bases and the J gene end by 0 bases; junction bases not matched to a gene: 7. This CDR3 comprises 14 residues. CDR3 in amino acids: CASSGIDSYNEQFF. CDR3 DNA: TGTGCCTCCAGCGGGATAGACTCCTACAATGAGCAGTTCTTC.

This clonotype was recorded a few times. CDR3 nucleotides: TGCGCCAGCAGTGAGGGGGGCGGAAACCCTAGCACAGATACGCAGTATTTT. It codes for CASSEGGGNPSTDTQYF. The V gene is TRBV10-2, the J gene TRBJ2-3; D is perhaps TRBD1 (6 bases). Per germline, CDR1 WSHSY and CDR2 SAAADI. Trimming took 2 bases from V and 0 from J, leaving 15 bases between them. The CDR3 is 17 amino acids.

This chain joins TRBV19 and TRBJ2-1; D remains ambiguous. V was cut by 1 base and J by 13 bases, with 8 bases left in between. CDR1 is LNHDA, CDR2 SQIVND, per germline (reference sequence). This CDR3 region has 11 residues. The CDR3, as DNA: TGTGCCAGTAGTATAGGGACCGGCCAGTTCTTC. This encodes CASSIGTGQFF.

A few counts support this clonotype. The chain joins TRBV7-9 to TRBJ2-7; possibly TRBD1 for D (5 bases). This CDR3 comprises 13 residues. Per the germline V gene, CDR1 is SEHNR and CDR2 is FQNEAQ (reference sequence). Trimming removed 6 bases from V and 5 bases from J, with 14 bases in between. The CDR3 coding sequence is TGTGCCAGCAGACGCCAGGGTGCCCACGAGCAGTACTTC. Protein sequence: CASRRQGAHEQYF.

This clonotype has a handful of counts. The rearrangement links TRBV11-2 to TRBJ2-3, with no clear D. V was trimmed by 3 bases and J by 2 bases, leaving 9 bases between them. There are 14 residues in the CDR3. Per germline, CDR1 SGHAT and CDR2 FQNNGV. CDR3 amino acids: CASSLSPFTDTQYF. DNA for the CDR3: TGTGCCAGCAGCTTGTCTCCATTCACAGATACGCAGTATTTT.

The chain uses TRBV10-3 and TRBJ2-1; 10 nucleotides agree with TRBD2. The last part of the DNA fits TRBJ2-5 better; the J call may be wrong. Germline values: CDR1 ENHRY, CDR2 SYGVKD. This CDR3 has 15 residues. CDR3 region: CAISERASGRETQYF. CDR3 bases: TGTGCCATCAGTGAGCGGGCTAGCGGGAGAGAGACCCAGTACTTC.

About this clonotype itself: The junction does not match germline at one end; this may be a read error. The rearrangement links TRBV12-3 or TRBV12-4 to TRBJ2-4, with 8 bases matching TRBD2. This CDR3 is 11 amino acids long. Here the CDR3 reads CASSPGGEVDF. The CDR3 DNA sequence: TGTGCCAGCAGTCCGGGGGGGGAGGTGGACTTC.

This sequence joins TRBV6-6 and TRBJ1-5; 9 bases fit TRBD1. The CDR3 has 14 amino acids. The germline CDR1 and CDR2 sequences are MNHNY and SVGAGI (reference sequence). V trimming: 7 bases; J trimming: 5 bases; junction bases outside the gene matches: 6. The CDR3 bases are TGTGCCAGCAATTCCCGACAGGGGGATCAGCCCCAGCATTTT. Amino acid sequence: CASNSRQGDQPQHF.

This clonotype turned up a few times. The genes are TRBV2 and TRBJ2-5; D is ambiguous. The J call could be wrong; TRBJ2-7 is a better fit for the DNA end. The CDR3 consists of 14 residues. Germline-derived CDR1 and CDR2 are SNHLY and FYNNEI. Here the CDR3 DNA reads TGTGCCAGCAGGCCCCTGGCAGGTACCGCCGAGCAGTACTTC. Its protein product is CASRPLAGTAEQYF.

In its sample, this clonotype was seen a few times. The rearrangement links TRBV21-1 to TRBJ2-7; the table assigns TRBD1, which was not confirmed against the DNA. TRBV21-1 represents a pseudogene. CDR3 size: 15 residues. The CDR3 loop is CASSKEERGPYEQYF. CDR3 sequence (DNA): TGTGCCAGCAGCAAAGAGGAAAGGGGACCCTACGAGCAGTACTTC.

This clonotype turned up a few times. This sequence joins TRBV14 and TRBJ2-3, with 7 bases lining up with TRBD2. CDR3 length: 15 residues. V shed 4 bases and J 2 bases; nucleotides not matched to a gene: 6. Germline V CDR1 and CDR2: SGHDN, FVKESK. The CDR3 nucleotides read TGTGCCAGCAGCCGAGCGGGAATAGTCACAGATACGCAGTATTTT. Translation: CASSRAGIVTDTQYF. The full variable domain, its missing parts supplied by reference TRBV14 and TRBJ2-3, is EAGVTQFPSHSVIEKGQTVTLRCDPISGHDNLYWYRRVMGKEIKFLLHFVKESKQDESGMPNNRFLAERTGGTYSTLKVQPAELEDSGVYFCASSRAGIVTDTQYFGPGTRLTVL.

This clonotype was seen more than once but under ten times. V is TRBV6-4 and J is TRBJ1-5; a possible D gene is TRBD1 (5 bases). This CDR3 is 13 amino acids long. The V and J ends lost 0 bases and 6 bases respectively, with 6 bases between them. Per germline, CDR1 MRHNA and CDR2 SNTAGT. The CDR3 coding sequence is TGTGCCAGCAGTGACTCGGGGGGTCAGCCCCAGCATTTT. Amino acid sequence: CASSDSGGQPQHF.

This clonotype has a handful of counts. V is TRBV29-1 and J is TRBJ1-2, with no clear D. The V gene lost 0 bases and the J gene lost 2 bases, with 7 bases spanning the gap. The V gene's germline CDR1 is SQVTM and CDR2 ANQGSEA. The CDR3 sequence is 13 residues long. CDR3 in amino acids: CSVEDLANYGYTF. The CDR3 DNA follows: TGCAGCGTTGAAGATCTAGCGAACTATGGCTACACCTTC.

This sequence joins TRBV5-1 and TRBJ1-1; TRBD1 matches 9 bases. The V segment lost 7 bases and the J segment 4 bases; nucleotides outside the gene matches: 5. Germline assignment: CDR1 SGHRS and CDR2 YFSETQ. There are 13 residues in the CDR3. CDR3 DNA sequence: TGCGCCAGCGGTCGACAGGGGGTCACTGAAGCTTTCTTT. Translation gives CASGRQGVTEAFF. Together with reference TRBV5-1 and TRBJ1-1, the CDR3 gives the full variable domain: KAGVTQTPRYLIKTRGQQVTLSCSPISGHRSVSWYQQTPGQGLQFLFEYFSETQRNKGNFPGRFSGRQFSNSRSEMNVSTLELGDSALYLCASGRQGVTEAFFGQGTRLTVV.

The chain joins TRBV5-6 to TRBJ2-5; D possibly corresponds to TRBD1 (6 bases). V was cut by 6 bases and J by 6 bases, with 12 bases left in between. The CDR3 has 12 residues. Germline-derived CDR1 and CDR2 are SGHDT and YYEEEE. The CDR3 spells CASNPTGQTQYF. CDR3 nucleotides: TGTGCCAGCAACCCGACAGGACAGACCCAGTACTTC.

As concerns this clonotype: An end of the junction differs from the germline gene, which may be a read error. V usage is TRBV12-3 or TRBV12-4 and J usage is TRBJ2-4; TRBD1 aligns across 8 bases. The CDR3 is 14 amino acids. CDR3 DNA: TGTGTCAGCAGCCGAACAGGGGGTCTATACATTCAGTACTTC. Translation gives CVSSRTGGLYIQYF.

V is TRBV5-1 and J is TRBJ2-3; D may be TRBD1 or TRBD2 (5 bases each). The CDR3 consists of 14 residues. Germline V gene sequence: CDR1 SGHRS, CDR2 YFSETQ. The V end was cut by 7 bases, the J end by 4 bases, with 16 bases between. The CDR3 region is CASRSGPTPDTQYF. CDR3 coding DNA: TGCGCCAGCCGATCGGGACCTACCCCAGATACGCAGTATTTT.

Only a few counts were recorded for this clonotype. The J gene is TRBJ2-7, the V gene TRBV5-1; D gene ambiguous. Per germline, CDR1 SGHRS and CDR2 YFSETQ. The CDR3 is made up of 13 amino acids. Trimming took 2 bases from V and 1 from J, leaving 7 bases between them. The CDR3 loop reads CASSFEHSYEQYF. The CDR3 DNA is TGCGCCAGCAGCTTCGAACATTCCTACGAGCAGTACTTC.

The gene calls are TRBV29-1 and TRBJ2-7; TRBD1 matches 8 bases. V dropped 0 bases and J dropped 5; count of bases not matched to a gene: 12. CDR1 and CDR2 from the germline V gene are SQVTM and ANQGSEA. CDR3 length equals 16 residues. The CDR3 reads CSVEDIIGAGGHEQYF. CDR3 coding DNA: TGCAGCGTTGAAGATATTATTGGGGCAGGGGGCCACGAGCAGTACTTC.

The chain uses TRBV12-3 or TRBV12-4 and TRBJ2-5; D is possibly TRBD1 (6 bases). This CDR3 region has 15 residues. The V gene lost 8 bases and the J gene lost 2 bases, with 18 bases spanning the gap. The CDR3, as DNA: TGTGCCAGCCGCCTAAGGGCCAGGGGACAAGAGACCCAGTACTTC. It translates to CASRLRARGQETQYF.

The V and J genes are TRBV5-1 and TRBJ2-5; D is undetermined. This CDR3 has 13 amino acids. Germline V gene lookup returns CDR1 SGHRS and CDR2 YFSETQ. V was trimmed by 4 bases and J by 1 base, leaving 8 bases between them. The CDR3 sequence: CASSAAPQETQYF. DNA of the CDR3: TGCGCCAGCAGCGCCGCCCCCCAAGAGACCCAGTACTTC.

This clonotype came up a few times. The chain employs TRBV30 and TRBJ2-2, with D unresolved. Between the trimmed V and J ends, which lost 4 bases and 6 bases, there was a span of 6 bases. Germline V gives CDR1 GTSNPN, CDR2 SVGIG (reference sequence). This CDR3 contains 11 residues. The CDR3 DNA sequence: TGTGCCTGGAATCCCCCCGGGGAGCTGTTTTTT. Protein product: CAWNPPGELFF.

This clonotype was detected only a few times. This chain's CDR3 is CASGTTGTSGVLTF. The CDR3 DNA sequence: TGCGCCAGCGGGACAACCGGGACTAGCGGCGTCCTGACTTTC. This chain links TRBV10-2 with TRBJ2-6; TRBD2 aligns across 11 bases. The CDR3 sequence is 14 residues long. V lost 8 bases and J lost 12; bases outside the gene matches: 9. Looked up from germline, CDR1 is WSHSY and CDR2 is SAAADI.

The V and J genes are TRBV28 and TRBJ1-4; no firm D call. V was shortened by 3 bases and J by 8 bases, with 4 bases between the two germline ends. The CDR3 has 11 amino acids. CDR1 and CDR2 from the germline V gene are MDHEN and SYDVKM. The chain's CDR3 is CASSFQEKLFF. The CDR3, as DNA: TGTGCCAGCAGTTTTCAGGAAAAACTGTTTTTT.

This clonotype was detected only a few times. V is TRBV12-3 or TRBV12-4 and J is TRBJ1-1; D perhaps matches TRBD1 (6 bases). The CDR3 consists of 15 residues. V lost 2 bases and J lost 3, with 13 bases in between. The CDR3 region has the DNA TGTGCCAGCAGTTTAAATAAGGCAGGGGACACTGAAGCTTTCTTT. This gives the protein CASSLNKAGDTEAFF.